This T cell receptor (beta chain) derives from a study of T cell changes during pregnancy in multiple sclerosis (dated by TCRdb to between 2017 and 2020). Describing the broader study: The study examined how the T cell repertoire changed over the course of pregnancy in women with multiple sclerosis.

Spanning cysteine to phenylalanine, the CDR3 consists of 17 amino acids. Only the CDR3 portion is preserved as DNA: 51 bases, with reading frame beginning at the first base. At the junction V is shortened by 0 bases and J by 1 base, with 15 bases in between. The germline V gene sets CDR1 to SGHRS and CDR2 to YFSETQ. To note about this clone: This clone's antigen is unknown. Base qualities are missing; no much larger clone stands one base away.

Libraries were made using the immunoSEQ multiplex PCR assay. TCRdb carries this immuneACCESS record with in-frame sequences only. Its versions omit some clonotypes, under half of them owing to an unresolved V gene in the studies checked, with the rest unexplained. The sample table shows more than 10,000 clones, and 84% are seen once. About 11% of the sample is held by the ten biggest clonotypes. The chain links TRBV5-1 with TRBJ2-3; the D segment cannot be called with confidence. This clonotype originated in a female donor in good health, enrolled as a control in a pregnancy study. Sequenced material: CD8+ T cells from peripheral blood mononuclear cells, taken after pregnancy. The bases read TGCGCCAGCAGCTTGGCCGATTTAACTCTACGCACAGATACGCAGTATTTT. This encodes CASSLADLTLRTDTQYF.